The text below deals with one TCR beta chain. No antigen is known for it. Germline V gene data show CDR1 as SGHTA and CDR2 as FQGNSA. The ends lost 4 bases at V and 3 bases at J; junction bases unmatched: 8. The CDR3 totals 15 residues. The sample originates from a study of human versus mouse CDR3 diversity and MHC coevolution. Study-level points and caveats: Among all groups, most of the three human donors showed least clonal inequality.

Profiled with immunoSEQ multiplex PCR; TCRdb holds only in-frame clones, not every one. The data hold 55,000 to 65,000 clones, with 94% observed a single time. This receptor was obtained from a person aged 55 to 69 in good health. The specimen was naive CD4+ T cells from blood. The subset here: CD45RO-negative CD62L-positive naive CD4 T cells. This rearrangement joins TRBV7-2 to TRBJ2-7, with 8 bases identical to TRBD1. CDR3 in amino acids: CASSYFGTGDYEQYF. The CDR3 DNA sequence: TGTGCCAGCAGCTACTTTGGGACAGGAGACTACGAGCAGTACTTC.